This passage covers 18 T cell receptor beta chains from one sample sequenced in a study of cytomegalovirus exposure and HLA in healthy donors. Primers for the PCR totalled 60 Vbeta and 13 Jbeta. Method: immunoSEQ multiplex PCR; TCRdb's copy keeps in-frame clones and lacks some. The repertoire holds nearly 200,000 clones, with more than 75% as singletons. Source material: PBMCs. The receptors here all came from a male donor in good health and CMV-seropositive.

V gene TRBV5-4 combines with J gene TRBJ2-2; D gene ambiguous. Germline CDR1 reads SGHNT; CDR2 reads YYREEE (reference sequence). Trimming cost V 0 bases and J 7 bases, with 22 bases left between them. The CDR3 runs to 18 residues. This CDR3 is CASSLAGFRRRSGGELFF. In DNA, the CDR3 is TGTGCCAGCAGCTTGGCCGGTTTTCGGCGGCGGTCCGGCGGGGAGCTGTTTTTT.

The chain links TRBV7-3 to TRBJ1-5; D ambiguous. Germline V CDR1 and CDR2: SGHTA, FQGTGA. V gave up 5 bases and J gave up 0 bases, with 14 bases separating them. The CDR3 runs 16 residues. Here the CDR3 DNA reads TGTGCCAGCAGCGTCTTTAGAGGCAATAGCAATCAGCCCCAGCATTTT. It specifies CASSVFRGNSNQPQHF.

The genes are TRBV11-2 and TRBJ1-2; TRBD1 aligns across 7 bases. This CDR3 has 13 amino acids. J gave up 10 bases and V 5 bases, and 10 bases lay outside the gene matches. Germline CDR1 and CDR2: SGHAT and FQNNGV. The CDR3 region has the DNA TGTGCCAGCAGCCCCGACAGGGAGGCTGACTACACCTTC. Translation: CASSPDREADYTF. The entire variable domain, with the rest obtained from reference TRBV11-2 and TRBJ1-2, is as follows: EAGVAQSPRYKIIEKRQSVAFWCNPISGHATLYWYQQILGQGPKLLIQFQNNGVVDDSQLPKDRFSAERLKGVDSTLKIQPAKLEDSAVYLCASSPDREADYTFGSGTRLTVV.

This sequence joins TRBV9 and TRBJ1-1, with D maybe TRBD1 (5 bases). Germline lookup yields CDR1 SGDLS and CDR2 YYNGEE. This CDR3 has 13 amino acids. V lost 3 bases to trimming and J lost 1 base, with 7 bases between them. CDR3 bases: TGTGCCAGCAGCGCGGGGGGGAACACTGAAGCTTTCTTT. The encoded protein is CASSAGGNTEAFF.

This clone was detected a few times. The chain combines TRBV6-5 with TRBJ2-7; D gene uncertain. CDR3 length: 13 amino acids. The V and J ends lost 4 bases and 3 bases respectively, with 10 bases between them. Germline CDR1 MNHEY, CDR2 SVGAGI. This CDR3 reads CASSFQTNYEQYF. In nucleotides, the CDR3 is TGTGCCAGCAGTTTCCAGACAAACTACGAGCAGTACTTC.

This chain joins TRBV19 and TRBJ1-5, with D maybe TRBD1 (6 bases). Deletions cut 3 bases from V and 3 bases from J, with 9 bases between. The germline CDR1 and CDR2 sequences are LNHDA and SQIVND (reference sequence). The CDR3 loop spans 14 amino acids. For the CDR3, the DNA is TGTGCCAGTAGTATTACAGGGTTCAATCAGCCCCAGCATTTT. This sequence encodes CASSITGFNQPQHF.

The chain carries TRBV19 and TRBJ2-3, with 7 bases fitting TRBD1. Germline V lookup: CDR1 LNHDA, CDR2 SQIVND (reference sequence). The CDR3 is made up of 18 amino acids. V was pared by 3 bases and J by 0 bases, with 12 bases of the junction left unmatched. The CDR3 DNA reads as TGTGCCAGTAGTATGAGGTCTCGGACAGGATCTAGCACAGATACGCAGTATTTT. Protein sequence: CASSMRSRTGSSTDTQYF.

The chain joins TRBV18 to TRBJ2-3, with D possibly matching TRBD1 (6 bases). Germline CDR1 KGHSH, CDR2 LQKENI. V gave up 3 bases and J gave up 0 bases, with 16 bases separating them. The length of the CDR3 is 17 residues. Here the CDR3 reads CASSPQGGHFSTDTQYF. DNA for the CDR3: TGTGCCAGCTCACCGCAAGGGGGACATTTCAGCACAGATACGCAGTATTTT.

This clone was observed a single time. V usage is TRBV11-3 and J usage is TRBJ2-3; D is unresolved. V gave up 4 bases and J gave up 2 bases, with 7 bases separating them. This CDR3 has 13 residues. Germline V CDR1 and CDR2: SGHNT, YENEEA. The CDR3 sequence is CASSSPYTDTQYF. The CDR3 DNA is TGTGCCAGCAGCTCCCCCTACACAGATACGCAGTATTTT.

CDR3 DNA: TGTGCCAGTAGTGCGGACTTATTACAAGAGACCCAGTACTTC. Residues: CASSADLLQETQYF. The chain recombines TRBV19 with TRBJ2-5; weak D call: TRBD2 (5 bases). V lost 5 bases and J lost 2, with 12 bases in between. The germline gives CDR1 LNHDA, CDR2 SQIVND (reference sequence). The CDR3 extends over 14 amino acids. The full variable domain, with the rest looked up from reference TRBV19 and TRBJ2-5, is DGGITQSPKYLFRKEGQNVTLSCEQNLNHDAMYWYRQDPGQGLRLIYYSQIVNDFQKGDIAEGYSVSREKKESFPLTVTSAQKNPTAFYLCASSADLLQETQYFGPGTRLLVL.

The chain employs TRBV7-6 and TRBJ2-5; 8 bases are shared with TRBD2. The closer fit of TRBJ2-7 to the DNA end suggests the J call may be wrong. Looked up from germline, CDR1 is SGHVS and CDR2 is FNYEAQ. The length of the CDR3 is 12 residues. The CDR3 nucleotides read TGTGCCAGCAGCTCGGGGGGGGACGAGCAGTACTTC. Translation gives CASSSGGDEQYF.

This chain connects TRBV5-1 to TRBJ2-7; TRBD1 aligns across 12 bases. Germline V gives CDR1 SGHRS, CDR2 YFSETQ. V lost 0 bases and J lost 10; bases outside the gene matches: 8. The CDR3 length is 15 residues. The CDR3 region has the DNA TGCGCCAGCAGCTTGGCACCGGGACAGGGGGCCGGTCAGTACTTC. It translates to CASSLAPGQGAGQYF.

The rearrangement links TRBV5-4 to TRBJ2-7; 8 bases map to TRBD1. The CDR3 is 16 residues long. The germline V gene encodes CDR1 SGHNT and CDR2 YYREEE (reference sequence). V shed 0 bases, J shed 4 bases, and the junction held 9 bases outside the gene matches. The CDR3 DNA follows: TGTGCCAGCAGCTTGGCCTTCCAGACAGGGGAGTACGAGCAGTACTTC. Encoded protein: CASSLAFQTGEYEQYF.

The rearrangement uses TRBV11-3 and TRBJ2-7; no clear D. The CDR3 runs to 12 residues. The ends were cut back, 0 bases at V and 5 bases at J, with 5 bases in the middle. Germline-derived CDR1 and CDR2 are SGHNT and YENEEA. The CDR3 nucleotides are TGTGCCAGCAGCTTAGATTCCAACGAGCAGTACTTC. Its protein product is CASSLDSNEQYF. Based on the CDR3 plus reference TRBV11-3 and TRBJ2-7, the full variable domain is EAGVVQSPRYKIIEKKQPVAFWCNPISGHNTLYWYLQNLGQGPELLIRYENEEAVDDSQLPKDRFSAERLKGVDSTLKIQPAELGDSAVYLCASSLDSNEQYFGPGTRLTVT.

J is TRBJ2-4 and V is TRBV6-1; 9 positions match TRBD1. Per the germline V gene, CDR1 is MNHNS and CDR2 is SASEGT. With V trimmed by 1 base and J by 1 base, 2 bases remained unmatched. The CDR3 contains 16 residues. The DNA for the CDR3 is TGTGCCAGCAGTGAAGTGGGGACAGGGGCCAAAAACATTCAGTACTTC. Its protein is CASSEVGTGAKNIQYF.

The rearrangement links TRBV5-1 to TRBJ2-7; D perhaps matches TRBD1 (6 bases). This CDR3 is 14 amino acids long. Germline-derived CDR1 and CDR2 are SGHRS and YFSETQ. V lost 3 bases to trimming and J lost 5 bases, with 15 bases between them. The DNA of the CDR3 is TGCGCCAGCAGCTCGTTAACAGGGTTCAACGAGCAGTACTTC. It translates to CASSSLTGFNEQYF.

The chain links TRBV2 to TRBJ2-5; the match to TRBD1 covers 9 bases. The DNA end is a closer match to TRBJ2-7, so the J assignment may be wrong. There are 13 residues in the CDR3. CDR1 is SNHLY, CDR2 FYNNEI, per germline. The CDR3: CASREQGAHEQYF. CDR3 DNA: TGTGCCAGCAGGGAACAGGGGGCACACGAGCAGTACTTC.

The chain joins TRBV19 to TRBJ1-2, with 8 positions matching TRBD1. Germline lookup yields CDR1 LNHDA and CDR2 SQIVND (reference sequence). With 6 bases clipped from V and 8 bases from J, the junction kept 11 bases outside the gene matches. The CDR3 length is 14 residues. CDR3 residues: CASSSGQGESGYTF. CDR3 DNA sequence: TGTGCCAGTAGCTCCGGACAGGGTGAAAGCGGCTACACCTTC.